This is a list of T cell receptor beta chains from one sample in a study of CD8 T cell repertoires and HIV-1 epitope variants. The data were produced by immunoSEQ multiplex PCR, yet TCRdb's version contains in-frame clones alone and is incomplete. The top ten clones hold around 25% of a sample with 95,000 or so clones, roughly four fifths of them seen once. The sample taken for sequencing was uncultured baseline CD8+ T cells from peripheral blood mononuclear cells (PBMCs). These receptors all come from a male donor with HIV. Both conserved end residues are part of each CDR3. D genes are given only for firm matches. Only some rows state a clone size, as once, few, many or a class for expanded clones.

clone size,J gene,V gene,D gene,CDR3 protein,CDR3 DNA
-,TRBJ2-1,TRBV18,TRBD2,CASRRTSGGNEQFF,TGTGCCAGCCGTCGGACTAGCGGGGGGAATGAGCAGTTCTTC
-,TRBJ2-7,TRBV7-2,-,CASKRDRASYEQYF,TGTGCCAGCAAGCGGGACAGAGCCTCCTACGAGCAGTACTTC
-,TRBJ2-5,TRBV11-3,-,CASSAPGLQETQYF,TGTGCCAGCAGCGCACCGGGACTGCAAGAGACCCAGTACTTC
-,TRBJ1-5,TRBV9,-,CASSVDGDGNQPQHF,TGTGCCAGCAGCGTAGATGGGGACGGCAATCAGCCCCAGCATTTT
-,TRBJ1-5,TRBV19,-,CASSIALITSPQHF,TGTGCCAGTAGTATAGCTCTCATCACCTCCCCCCAGCATTTT
-,TRBJ2-5,TRBV2,TRBD1,CASSRFTGGGDQYF,TGTGCCAGCAGCCGCTTCACAGGGGGAGGCGACCAGTACTTC
-,TRBJ1-4,TRBV30,TRBD1,CAWSTKGTGLFEKLFF,TGTGCCTGGAGTACTAAGGGGACAGGTCTATTTGAAAAACTGTTTTTT
once,TRBJ1-5,TRBV28,-,CASRPDSNQPQHF,TGTGCCAGCAGACCCGACAGCAATCAGCCCCAGCATTTT
-,TRBJ1-2,TRBV5-4,-,CASSLGELYGYTF,TGTGCCAGCAGCTTGGGGGAGCTCTATGGCTACACCTTC
few,TRBJ2-5,TRBV9,-,CASSASDQETQYF,TGTGCCAGCAGCGCAAGCGACCAAGAGACCCAGTACTTC
few,TRBJ1-2,TRBV27,-,CASGGGLNYGYTF,TGTGCCAGTGGGGGGGGCTTGAACTATGGCTACACCTTC
-,TRBJ1-2,TRBV9,TRBD1,CASSPRDRGYGYTF,TGTGCCAGCAGCCCCCGGGACAGGGGCTATGGCTACACCTTC
-,TRBJ2-4,TRBV2,TRBD2,CASSDLGLAGGEYF,TGTGCCAGCAGTGACTTAGGACTAGCGGGAGGCGAGTACTTC
-,TRBJ2-1,TRBV5-1,-,CASSLAGLSGDEQFF,TGCGCCAGCAGCTTGGCCGGACTCAGCGGCGATGAGCAGTTCTTC
-,TRBJ1-5,TRBV6-5,-,CATYLPDPDSKPQHF,TGTGCCACCTACTTGCCTGATCCGGACAGCAAGCCCCAGCATTTT
few,TRBJ1-3,TRBV19,-,CASNSAGSGNTIYF,TGTGCCAGTAATTCCGCAGGGAGCGGAAACACCATATATTTT
-,TRBJ2-7,TRBV9,-,CASSVAPSGYEQYF,TGTGCCAGCAGCGTAGCGCCGTCCGGGTACGAGCAGTACTTC
-,TRBJ1-2,TRBV9,TRBD1,CASSVGGQGAYGYTF,TGTGCCAGCAGCGTAGGGGGACAGGGCGCCTATGGCTACACCTTC
-,TRBJ2-7,TRBV4-1,-,CASSQERYEQYF,TGCGCCAGCAGCCAAGAAAGATACGAGCAGTACTTC
-,TRBJ1-1,TRBV6-5,-,CASRLGGDDTEAFF,TGTGCCAGCAGACTAGGGGGAGATGACACTGAAGCTTTCTTT
-,TRBJ2-1,TRBV6-5,-,CASSYGYYNEQFF,TGTGCCAGCAGTTACGGCTACTACAATGAGCAGTTCTTC
-,TRBJ1-4,TRBV7-9,-,CASSPTLGTSEKLFF,TGTGCCAGCAGCCCAACTCTGGGGACCAGCGAAAAACTGTTTTTT
-,TRBJ2-6,TRBV5-6,TRBD1,CASSRVQGASHGANVLTF,TGTGCCAGCAGCCGGGTACAGGGGGCGTCGCATGGGGCCAACGTCCTGACTTTC
few,TRBJ1-6,TRBV7-3,TRBD1,CASSLRTGNNSPLHF,TGTGCCAGCAGCTTAAGGACAGGGAATAATTCACCCCTCCACTTT
few,TRBJ1-1,TRBV30,-,CACLRVMNTEAFF,TGTGCCTGCCTTAGGGTGATGAACACTGAAGCTTTCTTT
-,TRBJ1-1,TRBV6-5,-,CASSLSYRNTEAFF,TGTGCCAGCAGTTTAAGTTACAGAAACACTGAAGCTTTCTTT
-,TRBJ1-2,TRBV5-4,TRBD1,CASSLVGTGVGYTF,TGTGCCAGCAGCTTGGTCGGGACAGGGGTAGGCTACACCTTC
-,TRBJ1-2,TRBV6-5,TRBD1,CASSAHRGRNGYTF,TGTGCCAGCAGTGCTCACAGGGGGCGTAATGGCTACACCTTC
-,TRBJ2-1,TRBV6-6,TRBD1,CASSRQGAEQFF,TGTGCCAGCAGTAGACAGGGAGCTGAGCAGTTCTTC
-,TRBJ1-5,TRBV6-5,TRBD1,CASRQQGSNQPQHF,TGTGCCAGCAGACAACAGGGGAGCAATCAGCCCCAGCATTTT
-,TRBJ2-2,TRBV6-7,-,CASNEQSFGELFF,TGTGCCAGCAATGAGCAGTCGTTCGGGGAGCTGTTTTTT
few,TRBJ2-7,TRBV11-3,TRBD1,CASSYTGDEQYF,TGTGCCAGCAGTTATACAGGGGACGAGCAGTACTTC
-,TRBJ2-4,TRBV19,-,CASSSQGRDIQYF,TGTGCCAGTAGTTCACAGGGGAGGGACATTCAGTACTTC
-,TRBJ2-1,TRBV29-1,TRBD2,CSVRVAGGPSYNEQFF,TGCAGCGTTCGTGTAGCGGGAGGCCCTAGTTACAATGAGCAGTTCTTC
-,TRBJ2-7,TRBV7-9,-,CASSYSTARGQYF,TGTGCCAGCAGCTACTCGACGGCCCGAGGCCAGTACTTC
-,TRBJ2-7,TRBV7-9,TRBD2,CASSLQSVAGEQYF,TGTGCCAGCAGCTTACAGTCAGTAGCGGGGGAGCAGTACTTC
-,TRBJ1-1,TRBV15,-,CATGGVNTEAFF,TGTGCCACCGGGGGGGTGAACACTGAAGCTTTCTTT
-,TRBJ2-1,TRBV7-2,TRBD2,CASSLAQAGVYNEQFF,TGTGCCAGCAGCTTAGCTCAAGCGGGAGTCTACAATGAGCAGTTCTTC
-,TRBJ2-7,TRBV29-1,-,CSTWDGLEQYF,TGCAGCACCTGGGACGGCTTAGAGCAGTACTTC
-,TRBJ2-7,TRBV19,-,CASTRGASYEQYF,TGTGCCAGTACTCGGGGAGCTTCCTACGAGCAGTACTTC
-,TRBJ1-5,TRBV28,TRBD1,CASSFVEGAWDF,TGTGCCAGCAGTTTCGTGGAGGGGGCCTGGGATTTT
-,TRBJ2-7,TRBV7-9,-,CASSSNRGRAYEQYF,TGTGCCAGCAGCTCAAACCGGGGCAGGGCCTACGAGCAGTACTTC
-,TRBJ2-2,TRBV7-9,-,CASSLSSTGELFF,TGTGCCAGCAGCTTAAGTAGCACCGGGGAGCTGTTTTTT
-,TRBJ2-1,TRBV2,-,CASNPPGANEQFF,TGTGCCAGCAATCCCCCGGGGGCAAATGAGCAGTTCTTC
-,TRBJ1-4,TRBV4-3,-,CASSQVKGRSSEKLFF,TGCGCCAGCAGCCAAGTCAAGGGTCGAAGCAGTGAAAAACTGTTTTTT
-,TRBJ2-7,TRBV11-2,-,CASRVSYSYEQYF,TGTGCCAGCAGGGTTTCCTACTCCTACGAGCAGTACTTC
once,TRBJ2-3,TRBV15,-,CATSSRAGGELDTQYF,TGTGCCACCAGCAGTCGGGCAGGGGGGGAGTTAGATACGCAGTATTTT
-,TRBJ1-6,TRBV10-3,TRBD1,CAISGGDRGIISYNSPLHF,TGTGCCATCAGTGGGGGGGACAGGGGAATTATCTCCTATAATTCACCCCTCCACTTT
-,TRBJ2-7,TRBV20-1,-,CSATDYEQYF,TGCAGTGCAACGGACTACGAGCAGTACTTC
-,TRBJ2-6,TRBV28,-,CASSSVGNLFMGANVLTF,TGTGCCAGCAGTTCAGTCGGGAACCTCTTCATGGGGGCCAACGTCCTGACTTTC
-,TRBJ2-3,TRBV15,-,CATSRARSATQYF,TGTGCCACCAGCAGAGCAAGGTCGGCTACGCAGTATTTT
-,TRBJ2-1,TRBV21-1,-,CASSKARGQGYNEQFF,TGTGCCAGCAGCAAAGCTCGAGGACAGGGCTACAATGAGCAGTTCTTC
-,TRBJ2-1,TRBV5-4,TRBD2,CASSLGLAGGLYNEQFF,TGTGCCAGCAGCTTAGGACTAGCGGGCGGACTTTACAATGAGCAGTTCTTC
-,TRBJ1-4,TRBV5-6,-,CASSFGRREEKLFF,TGTGCCAGCAGCTTTGGCCGTCGAGAGGAAAAACTGTTTTTT
-,TRBJ2-2,TRBV27,TRBD1,CASSSTTTSTGAVGELFF,TGTGCCAGCAGTTCAACAACAACGAGTACAGGGGCGGTGGGGGAGCTGTTTTTT
-,TRBJ2-5,TRBV5-1,TRBD1,CASGLTGGAETQYF,TGCGCCAGCGGACTAACAGGGGGCGCAGAGACCCAGTACTTC
few,TRBJ1-5,TRBV15,-,CATSRDAGRVTAQHF,TGTGCCACCAGCAGAGACGCGGGGAGGGTGACGGCCCAGCATTTT
-,TRBJ2-1,TRBV7-9,-,CASSFSVGNEQFF,TGTGCCAGCAGCTTTTCAGTGGGCAATGAGCAGTTCTTC
-,TRBJ1-1,TRBV7-2,TRBD1,CASSRDSAGEAFF,TGTGCCAGCAGCCGGGACAGCGCCGGGGAAGCTTTCTTT
-,TRBJ1-1,TRBV12-5,-,CASALRGLNTEAFF,TGTGCTAGTGCTCTGCGGGGTTTGAACACTGAAGCTTTCTTT